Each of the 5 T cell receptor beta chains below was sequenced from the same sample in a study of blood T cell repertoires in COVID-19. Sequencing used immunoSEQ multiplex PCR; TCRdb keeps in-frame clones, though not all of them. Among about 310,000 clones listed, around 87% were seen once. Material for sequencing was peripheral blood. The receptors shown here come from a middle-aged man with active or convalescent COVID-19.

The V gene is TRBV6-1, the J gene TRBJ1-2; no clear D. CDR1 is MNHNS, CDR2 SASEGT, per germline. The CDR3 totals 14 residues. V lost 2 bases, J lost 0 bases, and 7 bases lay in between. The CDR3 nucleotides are TGTGCCAGCAGTGAAAGGAGGTCTAACTATGGCTACACCTTC. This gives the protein CASSERRSNYGYTF.

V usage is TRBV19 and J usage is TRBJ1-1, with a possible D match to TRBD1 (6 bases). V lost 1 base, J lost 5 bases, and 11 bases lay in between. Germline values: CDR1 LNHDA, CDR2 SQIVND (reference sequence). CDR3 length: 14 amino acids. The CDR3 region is CASSIGGGRTEAFF. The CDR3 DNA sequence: TGTGCCAGTAGTATAGGCGGGGGGCGGACTGAAGCTTTCTTT.

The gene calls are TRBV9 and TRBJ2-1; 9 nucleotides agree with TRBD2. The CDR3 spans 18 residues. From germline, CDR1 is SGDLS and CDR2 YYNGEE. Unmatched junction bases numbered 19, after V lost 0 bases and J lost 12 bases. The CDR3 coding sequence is TGTGCCAGCAGCGTAGCGGCCGTGGCGGGAGGGCCCGGGGATGGGCAGTTCTTC. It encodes CASSVAAVAGGPGDGQFF. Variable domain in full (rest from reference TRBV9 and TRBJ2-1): DSGVTQTPKHLITATGQRVTLRCSPRSGDLSVYWYQQSLDQGLQFLIQYYNGEERAKGNILERFSAQQFPDLHSELNLSSLELGDSALYFCASSVAAVAGGPGDGQFFGPGTRLTVL.

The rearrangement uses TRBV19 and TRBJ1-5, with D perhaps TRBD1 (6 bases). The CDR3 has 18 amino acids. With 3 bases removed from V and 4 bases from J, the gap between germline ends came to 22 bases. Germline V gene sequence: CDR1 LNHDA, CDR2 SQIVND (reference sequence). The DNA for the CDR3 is TGTGCCAGTAGTATTACCCATTCCTCGGGGAGGGGGAATCAGCCCCAGCATTTT. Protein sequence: CASSITHSSGRGNQPQHF.

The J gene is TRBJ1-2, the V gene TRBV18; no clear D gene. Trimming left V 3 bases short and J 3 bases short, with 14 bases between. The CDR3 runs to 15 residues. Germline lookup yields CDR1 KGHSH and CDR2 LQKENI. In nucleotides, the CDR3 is TGTGCCAGCTCACCTGGGCCAGGCTCCTACTATGGCTACACCTTC. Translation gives CASSPGPGSYYGYTF.